Included here is one TCR beta chain sequence, with context. Its target is not known. Survey-level resolution applied to immunoSEQ assay v3.0. Profiled with immunoSEQ multiplex PCR; TCRdb holds only in-frame clones, not every one. Among 8,000 to 10,000 clones listed, over 80% were seen once. The sample belongs to a study of long-term antiretroviral therapy in people with HIV. About the research overall: The earliest samples came from an era when ART typically awaited falling CD4 counts. Broader study findings: Unavailable data included ART adherence, viral resistance and therapy changes (switches in treatment).

Trimming pared 6 bases from V and 2 bases from J, leaving 11 bases between. CDR1 and CDR2 (germline): ENHRY, SYGVKD. CDR3 length equals 13 residues. Per donor, a minimum of one pre-ART and a minimum of two post-ART PBMC samples were available. Treatment for all HIV-infected participants took place in the United States. Sequences were derived from unsorted PBMCs, sampled 0.3 years before starting antiretroviral therapy. The receptor's source is a man aged 30-40 years with HIV. This chain joins TRBV10-3 and TRBJ2-7, with D possibly being TRBD1 or TRBD2 (6 bases each). CDR3 DNA sequence: TGTGCCATCAGGGGAGGACAGACCTACGAGCAGTACTTC. This translates into CAIRGGQTYEQYF.